The rows below give T cell receptor beta chains drawn from one sample of a study of chemoradiotherapy in HPV16-positive cancers. Clones were read by immunoSEQ multiplex PCR, and TCRdb kept only the in-frame ones, dropping some. The sample contains over 1,500 clones, around 90% of which appear only once. The sample here was tumor tissue, taken from a patient who underwent chemoradiotherapy. The source is a human donor with HPV-associated anogenital cancer. The conserved cysteine and the conserved F or W are not part of the CDR3 here. The order of the fields is J gene, V gene, CDR3 protein.

J: TRBJ1-1
V: TRBV7-2
CDR3: ASSLSRGRGRGNTEAF

J: TRBJ1-2
V: TRBV12-5
CDR3: ASGAGTGYYGYT

J: TRBJ1-2
V: TRBV5-1
CDR3: ASSLGTENYGYT

J: TRBJ2-1
V: TRBV30
CDR3: AWSRVNEQF

J: TRBJ1-3
V: TRBV4-3
CDR3: ASSPLRGTGGNGNTIY

J: TRBJ2-5
V: TRBV11-3
CDR3: ASSLDGKGQETQY

J: TRBJ2-2
V: TRBV7-2
CDR3: ASSSRGGLGTGELF

J: TRBJ2-2
V: TRBV6-4
CDR3: ASTDSENTGELF

J: TRBJ2-1
V: TRBV7-8
CDR3: ASSLGSGNEQF

J: TRBJ2-3
V: TRBV29-1
CDR3: SVERLAGPTDTQY

J: TRBJ1-1
V: TRBV18
CDR3: ASSLQGTVNTEAF

J: TRBJ1-2
V: TRBV2
CDR3: ASLDGGIGYGYT

J: TRBJ1-2
V: TRBV5-1
CDR3: ASSPVGRNYGYT

J: TRBJ2-1
V: TRBV7-2
CDR3: ASSAGLAGANEQF

J: TRBJ2-3
V: TRBV27
CDR3: ASSFSVGDTQY

J: TRBJ1-1
V: TRBV10-3
CDR3: ASGNSLTEAF

J: TRBJ2-3
V: TRBV11-3
CDR3: ASSLGLAGGLTDTQY

J: TRBJ1-5
V: TRBV2
CDR3: ASSFQGFGANQPQH

J: TRBJ2-3
V: TRBV12-5
CDR3: ASDALAGVSSTDTQY

J: TRBJ2-5
V: TRBV5-1
CDR3: ASSAGTGGGETQY

J: TRBJ2-5
V: TRBV6-5
CDR3: ASSYSLRETQY

J: TRBJ2-1
V: TRBV5-3
CDR3: ARSLEISCWTPGPLREQF

J: TRBJ2-3
V: TRBV7-2
CDR3: ASSLLGGIADTQY

J: TRBJ2-1
V: TRBV19
CDR3: ASRSGDVEQF

J: TRBJ2-3
V: TRBV20-1
CDR3: SAMSGGTQY

J: TRBJ2-1
V: TRBV6-5
CDR3: ASSYGGTLYNEQF

J: TRBJ2-2
V: TRBV11-2
CDR3: ASSLGQGDPGELF

J: TRBJ2-1
V: TRBV7-8
CDR3: ASRVGTSGSPEQF